These 30 T cell receptor beta chains were all obtained from the same sample, sequenced in a study of blood T cells in healthy people across ages. Primers used in a second PCR of about 7 to 12 cycles were a sample-barcoded 5' primer and a J-beta primer mix. TCRdb used MiXCR to reprocess the 5' RACE reads, holding one entry per CDR3 protein. The profile shows over a million distinct CDR3 sequences, 45% of them singletons. What was sequenced was blood. Source of these receptors: a woman aged 55-75 years in good health.

The rearrangement uses TRBV4-1 and TRBJ2-3; D may correspond to TRBD1 or TRBD2 (5 bases each). Germline-derived CDR1 and CDR2 are MGHRA and YSYEKL. The CDR3 runs 19 residues. V was pared by 4 bases and J by 4 bases, with 27 bases between. The CDR3 DNA is TGCGCCAGCAGCCGTGAGGAGATTTTACGGGACCGCTCGGCAGATACGCAGTATTTT. Its protein product is CASSREEILRDRSADTQYF.

This clonotype was detected a few times. The CDR3 region is CASSVGDTPPYEQYF. CDR3 DNA: TGTGCCAGCAGCGTGGGGGACACTCCCCCCTACGAGCAGTACTTC. This chain joins TRBV9 and TRBJ2-7, with TRBD1 as a possible D gene (6 bases). Trimming pared 2 bases from V and 2 bases from J, leaving 14 bases between. The CDR3 spans 15 residues. Looked up from germline, CDR1 is SGDLS and CDR2 is YYNGEE.

Only a few counts were recorded for this clonotype. The junction shows a germline mismatch at one end, possibly a read error. The chain carries TRBV27 and TRBJ2-5, with 9 bases aligning to TRBD2. CDR3 size: 15 residues. The germline V gene has CDR1 MNHEY and CDR2 SMNVEV (reference sequence). The CDR3 spells CASSLSGLAKDTQYF. The DNA for the CDR3 is TGTGCCAGCAGTTTATCGGGACTAGCTAAAGACACCCAGTACTTC.

The chain carries TRBV29-1 and TRBJ2-1; 8 bases map to TRBD1. CDR3 length: 12 amino acids. The junction had 3 bases not matched to a gene; V was cut back by 2 bases and J by 9 bases. Germline V gene data show CDR1 as SQVTM and CDR2 as ANQGSEA. CDR3 DNA: TGCAGCGTTGAACCAGGGGGCGGTGAGCAGTTCTTC. Translated, it gives CSVEPGGGEQFF.

The rearrangement links TRBV30 to TRBJ2-1; D is undetermined. From germline, CDR1 is GTSNPN and CDR2 SVGIG (reference sequence). Trimming left V 2 bases short and J 5 bases short, with 10 bases between. This CDR3 contains 13 residues. The CDR3: CAWSYSTHNEQFF. The CDR3 DNA sequence: TGTGCCTGGAGTTACAGCACACACAATGAGCAGTTCTTC.

The rearrangement links TRBV5-1 to TRBJ2-5; 14 bases agree with TRBD2. Germline V gene sequence: CDR1 SGHRS, CDR2 YFSETQ. This CDR3 has 17 amino acids. V lost 4 bases, J lost 4 bases, and 9 bases stayed unmatched. For the CDR3, the DNA is TGCGCCAGCAGCATTGGACTAGCGGGGGGACCACCAGAGACCCAGTACTTC. As protein: CASSIGLAGGPPETQYF.

This clonotype was counted a few times. This sequence joins TRBV4-1 and TRBJ2-5, with D possibly being TRBD2 (5 bases). The CDR3 loop spans 15 amino acids. The germline CDR1 and CDR2 sequences are MGHRA and YSYEKL. V was trimmed by 0 bases and J by 3 bases, leaving 11 bases between them. As DNA, the CDR3 is TGCGCCAGCAGCCAAGATATCGCGCGGGAAGAGACCCAGTACTTC. It is translated as CASSQDIAREETQYF.

The chain joins TRBV10-3 to TRBJ2-1, with D unclear. With 0 bases removed from V and 8 bases from J, the gap between germline ends came to 5 bases. The CDR3 consists of 12 residues. The germline V gene has CDR1 ENHRY and CDR2 SYGVKD. CDR3 in amino acids: CAISESMDEQFF. The CDR3 coding sequence is TGTGCCATCAGTGAGTCGATGGATGAGCAGTTCTTC.

CDR3 in DNA: TGTGCCAGCACCTCGAGCGGGAGCGCCTACGAGCAGTACTTC. It yields the protein CASTSSGSAYEQYF. The V gene is TRBV28, the J gene TRBJ2-7; 8 bases map to TRBD2. The length of the CDR3 is 14 residues. V lost 7 bases and J lost 2; bases outside the gene matches: 7. The germline gives CDR1 MDHEN, CDR2 SYDVKM.

This clonotype was counted once. The genes are TRBV5-1 and TRBJ2-3, with a weak D call TRBD2 (5 bases). Germline V lookup: CDR1 SGHRS, CDR2 YFSETQ. V shed 7 bases and J shed 4 bases, with 13 bases lying between them. There are 13 residues in the CDR3. The CDR3 sequence is CASAKQAADTQYF. The CDR3 DNA sequence: TGCGCCAGCGCAAAGCAAGCGGCAGATACGCAGTATTTT.

The chain carries TRBV13 and TRBJ2-7; 8 bases match TRBD2. This CDR3 is 16 amino acids long. V dropped 5 bases and J dropped 7; count of bases not matched to a gene: 16. Germline CDR1 PRHDT, CDR2 FYEKMQ (reference sequence). CDR3 in amino acids: CASSLPSSGSGYEQYF. In DNA form, the CDR3 reads TGTGCCAGCAGCCTCCCCTCCAGCGGGAGTGGCTATGAGCAGTACTTC.

The table lists this clonotype with a few counts. J is TRBJ2-3 and V is TRBV2, with 8 bases identical to TRBD1. Germline CDR1 and CDR2: SNHLY and FYNNEI. Trimming took 5 bases from V and 1 from J; bases not matched to a gene: 8. The CDR3 contains 16 residues. The chain's CDR3 is CASSRYGQGRTDTQYF. The DNA of the CDR3 is TGTGCCAGCAGTCGTTACGGACAGGGACGCACAGATACGCAGTATTTT.

The V call is TRBV20-1, the J call TRBJ2-3; 11 nucleotides match TRBD1. V was pared by 5 bases and J by 2 bases, with 9 bases of the junction left unmatched. This CDR3 spans 16 amino acids. The germline V gene encodes CDR1 DFQATT and CDR2 SNEGSKA (reference sequence). The CDR3 reads CSAPGTGGRNTDTQYF. In DNA form, the CDR3 reads TGCAGTGCTCCAGGGACAGGGGGACGAAACACAGATACGCAGTATTTT.

The chain carries TRBV9 and TRBJ2-6, with D unclear. CDR1 is SGDLS and CDR2 is YYNGEE in the germline V gene. Trimming left V 6 bases short and J 1 base short, with 14 bases between. This CDR3 region has 16 residues. The CDR3 coding sequence is TGTGCCAGCATCATTAAGGACCAATCTGGGGCCAACGTCCTGACTTTC. This gives the protein CASIIKDQSGANVLTF. The entire variable domain, with the rest obtained from reference TRBV9 and TRBJ2-6, is as follows: DSGVTQTPKHLITATGQRVTLRCSPRSGDLSVYWYQQSLDQGLQFLIQYYNGEERAKGNILERFSAQQFPDLHSELNLSSLELGDSALYFCASIIKDQSGANVLTFGAGSRLTVL.

This chain links TRBV3-1 with TRBJ2-7, with D possibly matching TRBD1 (5 bases). From germline, CDR1 is LGHDT and CDR2 YNNKEL (reference sequence). V was clipped by 4 bases and J by 1 base, with 11 bases between them. The CDR3 runs 14 residues. CDR3 in DNA: TGTGCCAGCAGCCGAGCAGGGCGGTCCTACGAGCAGTACTTC. Protein: CASSRAGRSYEQYF.

The gene calls are TRBV4-1 and TRBJ2-3; D possibly matches TRBD1 or TRBD2 (5 bases each). Trimming removed 1 base at V and 4 bases at J, with 15 bases between. The CDR3 spans 16 residues. Germline-derived CDR1 and CDR2 are MGHRA and YSYEKL. CDR3 residues: CASSQVSPRGSDTQYF. The CDR3 nucleotides are TGCGCCAGCAGCCAAGTCTCGCCGAGGGGATCAGATACGCAGTATTTT.

The chain recombines TRBV3-1 with TRBJ1-2; D might be TRBD1 (5 bases). The germline V gene encodes CDR1 LGHDT and CDR2 YNNKEL (reference sequence). The V gene lost 0 bases and the J gene lost 8 bases, with 10 bases spanning the gap. This CDR3 is 13 amino acids long. CDR3 coding DNA: TGTGCCAGCAGCCAAGATCGGACATCGGGCTACACCTTC. It codes for CASSQDRTSGYTF.

This clonotype has only a few counts. The rearrangement joins TRBV29-1 to TRBJ2-1, with D perhaps matching TRBD2 (6 bases). Germline V gene data show CDR1 as SQVTM and CDR2 as ANQGSEA. Trimming took off 7 bases at V and 3 bases at J, with 13 bases between the two ends. CDR3 length equals 13 residues. As DNA, the CDR3 is TGCAGCGGAGCGGGTCTGATCTACAATGAGCAGTTCTTC. Translated: CSGAGLIYNEQFF.

V is TRBV6-5 and J is TRBJ2-7; 8 bases align to TRBD1. Per germline, CDR1 MNHEY and CDR2 SVGAGI. J gave up 3 bases and V 6 bases, and 10 bases lay outside the gene matches. The CDR3 is made up of 15 amino acids. CDR3 sequence (DNA): TGTGCCAGCAGGTACCTCGGACAGGGAGACTACGAGCAGTACTTC. As protein: CASRYLGQGDYEQYF.

This chain uses TRBV9 with TRBJ2-7; TRBD2 matches 9 bases. The junction had 11 bases not matched to a gene; V was cut back by 3 bases and J by 7 bases. This CDR3 is built from 15 residues. Germline CDR1 SGDLS, CDR2 YYNGEE. CDR3 in amino acids: CASSASGTEAGEQYF. CDR3 DNA sequence: TGTGCCAGCAGCGCTAGCGGGACTGAGGCGGGGGAGCAGTACTTC.

Remarks on this clonotype: The germline gene is not matched at one end of the junction; a read error may be the cause. The chain employs TRBV6-6 and TRBJ2-5; D gene uncertain. CDR3 length: 13 amino acids. Per germline, CDR1 MNHNY and CDR2 SVGAGI (reference sequence). CDR3 residues: CAGSPSNGETQYF. The CDR3, as DNA: TGTGCCGGCAGCCCTTCTAACGGGGAGACCCAGTACTTC.

A few counts support this clonotype. The genes are TRBV20-1 and TRBJ2-1; no firm D call. V was shortened by 3 bases and J by 4 bases, with 10 bases between the two germline ends. CDR1 and CDR2 (germline): DFQATT, SNEGSKA (reference sequence). This CDR3 comprises 13 residues. This CDR3 reads CSARGTPYNEQFF. Written as DNA, the CDR3 is TGCAGTGCTAGGGGTACACCGTACAATGAGCAGTTCTTC.

This clonotype was seen only a few times. The chain joins TRBV10-3 to TRBJ2-1, with TRBD2 identical over 11 bases. Germline trimming cut 6 bases from V and 9 bases from J; bases unmatched to any gene: 13. This CDR3 is built from 16 residues. Looked up from germline, CDR1 is ENHRY and CDR2 is SYGVKD. The CDR3 DNA is TGTGCCATCAGAGACGCCCTAGCGGGGGGACCGGGTGAGCAGTTCTTC. It translates to CAIRDALAGGPGEQFF.

CDR3 DNA sequence: TGCAGTGCCCGAGGGGTCGAGAGCTCCTACAATGAGCAGTTCTTC. The encoded protein is CSARGVESSYNEQFF. The chain employs TRBV20-1 and TRBJ2-1, with D perhaps given as TRBD1 or TRBD2 (5 bases each). V shed 6 bases and J shed 0 bases, with 15 bases lying between them. This CDR3 spans 15 amino acids. Germline CDR1 and CDR2: DFQATT and SNEGSKA (reference sequence).

V gene TRBV12-3 or TRBV12-4 combines with J gene TRBJ1-5, with D hard to call. V lost 1 base and J 11 bases, leaving 12 bases between the germline ends. CDR3 length: 13 amino acids. CDR3 nucleotide sequence: TGTGCCAGCAGTTTAGTGGGCAACCGGGCCCAGCATTTT. Encoded protein: CASSLVGNRAQHF.

This clonotype appeared a single time. This sequence joins TRBV6-5 and TRBJ2-1; TRBD2 matches 7 bases. The germline CDR1 and CDR2 sequences are MNHEY and SVGAGI. Losses at the gene ends were 5 bases for V and 4 bases for J; bases not matched to a gene: 8. CDR3 length: 15 residues. The CDR3 nucleotides read TGTGCCAGCAGTCTCCCTCGCGGGAGATACAATGAGCAGTTCTTC. Its protein is CASSLPRGRYNEQFF.

CDR3 DNA sequence: TGTGCCAGCAGTGGGGACAGGGGGCTTGATGGCTACACCTTC. Amino acid sequence: CASSGDRGLDGYTF. V and J are TRBV6-1 and TRBJ1-2; TRBD1 matches at 12 bases. The CDR3 spans 14 residues. V gave up 4 bases and J gave up 6 bases; unmatched junction bases: 3. Germline V lookup: CDR1 MNHNS, CDR2 SASEGT.

The chain combines TRBV5-1 with TRBJ2-7; no clear D gene. The CDR3 is 14 amino acids. Germline-derived CDR1 and CDR2 are SGHRS and YFSETQ. The V gene lost 7 bases and the J gene lost 3 bases, with 17 bases spanning the gap. CDR3 region: CASHLRATNYEQYF. CDR3 in DNA: TGCGCCAGCCACCTCCGGGCCACAAACTACGAGCAGTACTTC.

The chain employs TRBV30 and TRBJ2-6, with unresolved D. The CDR3 has 12 residues. The V gene's germline CDR1 is GTSNPN and CDR2 SVGIG (reference sequence). V lost 2 bases and J lost 4, with 3 bases in between. DNA of the CDR3: TGTGCCTGGAGTATGGGGGCCAACGTCCTGACTTTC. As protein: CAWSMGANVLTF.

V is TRBV15 and J is TRBJ2-7; D gene ambiguous. Germline V gene lookup returns CDR1 LNHNV and CDR2 YYDKDF (reference sequence). V was cut by 1 base and J by 3 bases, with 10 bases left in between. The CDR3 loop spans 14 amino acids. CDR3 in amino acids: CATSRGPTIYEQYF. The CDR3 DNA reads TGTGCCACCAGCAGAGGACCGACGATCTACGAGCAGTACTTC.